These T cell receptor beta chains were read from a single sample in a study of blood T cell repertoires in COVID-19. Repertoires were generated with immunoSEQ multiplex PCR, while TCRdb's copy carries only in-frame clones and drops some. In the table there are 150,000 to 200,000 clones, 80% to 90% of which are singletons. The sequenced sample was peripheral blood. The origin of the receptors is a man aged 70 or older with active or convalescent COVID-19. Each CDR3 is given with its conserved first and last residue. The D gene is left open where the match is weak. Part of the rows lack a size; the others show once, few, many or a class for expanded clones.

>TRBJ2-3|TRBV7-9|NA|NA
CASSWDSGATDTQYF
TGTGCCAGCAGCTGGGACTCCGGGGCCACAGATACGCAGTATTTT
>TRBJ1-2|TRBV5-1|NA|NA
CASSLGQFYGYTF
TGCGCCAGCAGCTTGGGACAGTTCTATGGCTACACCTTC
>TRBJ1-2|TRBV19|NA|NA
CASSIGQGSYGYTF
TGTGCCAGTAGTATAGGTCAGGGCTCCTATGGCTACACCTTC
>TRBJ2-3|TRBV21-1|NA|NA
CARSGLAGGDTQYF
TGTGCCAGGTCGGGACTAGCGGGGGGAGATACGCAGTATTTT
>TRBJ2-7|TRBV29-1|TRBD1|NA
CSVEDRVRSEQYF
TGCAGCGTCGAAGACAGGGTTCGGTCCGAGCAGTACTTC
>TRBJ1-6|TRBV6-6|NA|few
CASRTRGSSPLHF
TGTGCCAGCAGGACCCGGGGGTCTTCACCCCTCCACTTT
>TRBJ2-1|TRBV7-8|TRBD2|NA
CASSLVPLAGMDYNEQLF
TGTGCCAGCAGCTTAGTGCCCCTAGCGGGAATGGACTACAATGAGCAGCTCTTC
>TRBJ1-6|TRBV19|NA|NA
CASSTGLPPLHF
TGTGCCAGTAGTACGGGATTGCCACCCCTCCACTTT
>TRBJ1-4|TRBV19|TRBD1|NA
CASRPLPGTGPEKLFF
TGTGCCAGTAGACCCCTTCCCGGGACAGGTCCCGAAAAACTGTTTTTT
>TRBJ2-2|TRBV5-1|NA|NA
CASGPNTGELFF
TGCGCCAGCGGCCCGAACACCGGGGAGCTGTTTTTT
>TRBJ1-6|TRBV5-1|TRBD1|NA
CASSLGQGNSPLHF
TGCGCCAGCAGCTTGGGACAGGGTAATTCACCCCTCCACTTT
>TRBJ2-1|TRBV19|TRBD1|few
CASSNRDRAYNEQFF
TGTGCCAGTAGTAACCGGGACAGGGCCTACAATGAGCAGTTCTTC
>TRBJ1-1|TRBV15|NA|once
CATSYPGGPNTEAFF
TGTGCCACCAGTTACCCCGGGGGACCGAACACTGAAGCTTTCTTT
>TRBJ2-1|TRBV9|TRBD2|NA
CASSVVASGGPYNEQFF
TGTGCCAGCAGCGTAGTGGCTAGCGGGGGACCCTACAATGAGCAGTTCTTC
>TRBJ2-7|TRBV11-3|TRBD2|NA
CASSRTGTSDEQYF
TGTGCCAGCAGCCGAACCGGGACTAGCGACGAGCAGTACTTC
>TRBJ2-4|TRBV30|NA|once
CAWSATGIPKNIQYF
TGTGCCTGGAGCGCAACAGGGATACCCAAAAACATTCAGTACTTC
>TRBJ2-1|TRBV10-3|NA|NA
CAISEFRDNEQFF
TGTGCCATCAGTGAGTTTCGGGACAATGAGCAGTTCTTC
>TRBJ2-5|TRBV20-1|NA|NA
CSALEETQYF
TGCAGTGCGCTAGAAGAGACCCAGTACTTC
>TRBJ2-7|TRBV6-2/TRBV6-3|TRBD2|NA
CASSYSSGDEYF
TGTGCCAGCAGTTACTCCAGCGGGGACGAGTACTTC
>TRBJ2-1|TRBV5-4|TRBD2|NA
CASRPGTSGDNNEQFF
TGTGCCAGCAGACCGGGGACTAGCGGGGACAACAATGAGCAGTTCTTC
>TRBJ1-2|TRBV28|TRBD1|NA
CASSPDRASGYTF
TGTGCCAGCAGCCCGGACAGGGCAAGTGGCTACACCTTC
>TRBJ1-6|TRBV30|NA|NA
CAWSVPGAYNSPLHF
TGTGCCTGGAGTGTACCCGGGGCCTATAATTCACCCCTCCACTTT
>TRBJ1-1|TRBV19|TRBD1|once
CASSIRDRGIGTEAFF
TGTGCCAGTAGTATCCGGGACAGGGGAATTGGCACTGAAGCTTTCTTT
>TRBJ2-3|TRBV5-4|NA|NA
CASSLGGAGTDTQYF
TGTGCCAGCAGCTTGGGTGGGGCTGGGACAGATACGCAGTATTTT
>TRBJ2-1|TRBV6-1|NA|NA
CASSEQGRYNEQFF
TGTGCCAGCAGTGAACAGGGGCGATACAATGAGCAGTTCTTC
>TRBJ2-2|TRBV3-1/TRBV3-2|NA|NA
CASSQDWSMGNTGELFF
TGTGCCAGCAGCCAAGATTGGAGTATGGGGAACACCGGGGAGCTGTTTTTT
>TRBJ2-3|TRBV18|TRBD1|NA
CASSRTGGTDTQYF
TGTGCCAGCTCCCGGACAGGGGGGACAGATACGCAGTATTTT
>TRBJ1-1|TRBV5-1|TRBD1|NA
CASSLGGTGYGGNTEAFF
TGCGCCAGCAGCTTGGGGGGGACAGGGTACGGTGGGAACACTGAAGCTTTCTTT
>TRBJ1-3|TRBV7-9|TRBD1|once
CASSPGTGGNTIYF
TGTGCCAGCAGCCCAGGGACAGGTGGAAACACCATATATTTT
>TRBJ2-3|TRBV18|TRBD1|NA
CASSGGTARTDTQYF
TGTGCCAGCTCAGGTGGGACAGCTCGCACAGATACGCAGTATTTT
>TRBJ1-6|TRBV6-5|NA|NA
CASSYSTGVSPLHF
TGTGCCAGCAGTTACTCTACAGGAGTGTCGCCCCTCCACTTT
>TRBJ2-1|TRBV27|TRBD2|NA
CASSLSGGPYNEQFF
TGTGCCAGCAGTTTGTCGGGAGGCCCCTACAATGAGCAGTTCTTC
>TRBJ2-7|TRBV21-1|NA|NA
CASSKERRDGAGLHSTYEQYF
TGTGCCAGCAGCAAAGAGAGGAGGGATGGGGCAGGGCTCCATTCCACCTACGAGCAGTACTTC
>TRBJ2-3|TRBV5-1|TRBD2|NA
CASIGGGPSDTQYF
TGCGCCAGCATCGGGGGAGGGCCTTCAGATACGCAGTATTTT
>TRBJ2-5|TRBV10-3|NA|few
CAISGGSDQETQYF
TGTGCCATCAGTGGAGGGTCAGACCAAGAGACCCAGTACTTC
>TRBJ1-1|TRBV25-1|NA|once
CASMAGSTEAFF
TGTGCCAGCATGGCGGGATCTACTGAAGCTTTCTTT
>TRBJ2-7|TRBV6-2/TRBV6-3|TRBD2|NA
CASSDSGGSSYEQYF
TGTGCCAGCAGCGATAGCGGGGGGTCGTCCTACGAGCAGTACTTC
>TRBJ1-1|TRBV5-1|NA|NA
CASSLTGTMNTEAFF
TGCGCCAGCAGCTTGACAGGGACCATGAACACTGAAGCTTTCTTT
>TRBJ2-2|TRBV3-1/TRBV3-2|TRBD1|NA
CASSRTGRNTGELFF
TGTGCCAGCAGTCGGACAGGGAGGAACACCGGGGAGCTGTTTTTT
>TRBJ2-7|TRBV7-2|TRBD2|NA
CASSLGTSGGNEQYF
TGTGCCAGCAGCTTAGGGACTAGCGGAGGCAACGAGCAGTACTTC
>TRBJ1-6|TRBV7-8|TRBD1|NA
CASSSKGTGSSYNSPLHF
TGTGCCAGCAGCTCAAAGGGGACAGGGAGCTCCTATAATTCACCCCTCCACTTT
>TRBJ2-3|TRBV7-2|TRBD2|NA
CASSSLGLAGGTSADTQYF
TGTGCCAGCAGCTCCCTGGGACTAGCGGGAGGAACCAGCGCAGATACGCAGTATTTT
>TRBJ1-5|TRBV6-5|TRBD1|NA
CASSYPGQGNNQPQHF
TGTGCCAGCAGTTACCCGGGACAGGGTAACAATCAGCCCCAGCATTTT
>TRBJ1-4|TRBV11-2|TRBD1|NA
CASSQGQGERKLFF
TGTGCCAGCAGCCAGGGACAGGGCGAACGAAAACTGTTTTTT
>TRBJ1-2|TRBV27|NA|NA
CASRPTGPYGYTF
TGTGCCAGCAGACCGACAGGCCCTTATGGCTACACCTTC
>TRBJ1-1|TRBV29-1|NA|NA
CSVEWHEAFF
TGCAGCGTTGAATGGCACGAAGCTTTCTTT
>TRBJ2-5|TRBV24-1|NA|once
CATSDALEPRGTQYF
TGTGCCACCAGTGATGCGTTAGAACCCCGGGGGACCCAGTACTTC
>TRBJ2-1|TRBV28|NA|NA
CASSLLGPRRDEQFF
TGTGCCAGCAGTTTACTTGGCCCCCGGCGGGATGAGCAGTTCTTC
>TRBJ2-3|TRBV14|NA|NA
CASSQDRIAATDTQYF
TGTGCCAGCAGCCAAGATCGGATAGCAGCCACAGATACGCAGTATTTT
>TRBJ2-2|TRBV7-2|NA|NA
CASSQGMGSSGELFF
TGTGCCAGCAGCCAGGGTATGGGTTCGTCCGGGGAGCTGTTTTTT
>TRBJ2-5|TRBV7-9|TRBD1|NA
CASSGQGQETQYF
TGTGCCAGCAGCGGACAGGGCCAAGAGACCCAGTACTTC
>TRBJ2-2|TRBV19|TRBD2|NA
CATRTSGGPANTGELFF
TGTGCCACGCGGACTAGCGGGGGGCCCGCGAACACCGGGGAGCTGTTTTTT
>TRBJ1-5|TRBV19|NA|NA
CASSISGGGGDQPQHF
TGTGCCAGTAGTATTTCAGGTGGGGGCGGTGATCAGCCCCAGCATTTT
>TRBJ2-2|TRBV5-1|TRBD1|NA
CASSGTGTGELFF
TGCGCCAGCAGCGGGACAGGGACCGGGGAGCTGTTTTTT
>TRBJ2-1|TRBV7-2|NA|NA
CASPPTGGSWSYNEQFF
TGTGCCAGCCCCCCGACAGGTGGGAGTTGGTCCTACAATGAGCAGTTCTTC
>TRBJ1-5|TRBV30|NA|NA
CAWSFQGGQPQHF
TGTGCCTGGAGTTTCCAGGGAGGTCAGCCCCAGCATTTT
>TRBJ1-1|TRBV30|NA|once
CAWKRPGLLTIGEAFF
TGTGCCTGGAAAAGGCCGGGTCTGCTAACAATTGGTGAAGCTTTCTTT
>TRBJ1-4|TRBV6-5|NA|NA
CAISRQADEKLFF
TGTGCCATTAGCCGACAGGCCGATGAAAAACTGTTTTTT
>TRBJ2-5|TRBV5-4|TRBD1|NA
CASTYAGGAETQYF
TGTGCCAGCACCTATGCAGGGGGCGCAGAGACCCAGTACTTC